This TCR beta chain was found in a study of cytomegalovirus exposure and HLA in healthy donors. A remark on this clone: Antigen: not known.

The PCR contained 60 Vbeta and 13 Jbeta primers. Generated by immunoSEQ multiplex PCR, the TCRdb table keeps only in-frame clones and is missing some. The sample carries 95,000 to 110,000 clones, 79% recorded once. CDR3 length: 14 amino acids. V was cut by 7 bases and J by 3 bases, with 13 bases left in between. Germline V lookup: CDR1 MGHDK, CDR2 SYGVNS. General study findings and limits: Several top significant clusters appeared, in a later analysis, to be linked to common viral pathogens.

Sequenced: PBMCs. The sequence derives from a man between 50 and 59 years old in good health and CMV-seropositive. The chain carries TRBV25-1 and TRBJ1-3; D is unclear. CDR3 in amino acids: CASTQGTVGNTIYF. CDR3 nucleotides: TGTGCCAGCACCCAAGGTACAGTTGGAAACACCATATATTTT.